This T cell receptor beta chain was retrieved from a study of T cell repertoires in cytomegalovirus infection. Germline V CDR1 and CDR2: SGHTA, FQGNSA. This CDR3 has 14 amino acids. The V gene lost 2 bases and the J gene lost 3 bases, with 8 bases spanning the gap. TCRdb called the reads again in MiXCR, with one record for every CDR3 protein. The data contain approximately 470,000 distinct CDR3 sequences, about 39% of them singletons. This clonotype was detected ten times or more. Its antigen is not identified. This clonotype was obtained from a human donor in good health (CMV status not recorded). Some clones in this sample may be carry-over from other donors' samples. The V call is TRBV7-2, the J call TRBJ1-5; D is ambiguous. The sequenced sample was cultured PBMCs, obtained from culture after CMV antigen stimulation. The CDR3 bases are TGTGCCAGCAGCTTATTTGTATCCAATCAGCCCCAGCATTTT. Translation gives CASSLFVSNQPQHF.